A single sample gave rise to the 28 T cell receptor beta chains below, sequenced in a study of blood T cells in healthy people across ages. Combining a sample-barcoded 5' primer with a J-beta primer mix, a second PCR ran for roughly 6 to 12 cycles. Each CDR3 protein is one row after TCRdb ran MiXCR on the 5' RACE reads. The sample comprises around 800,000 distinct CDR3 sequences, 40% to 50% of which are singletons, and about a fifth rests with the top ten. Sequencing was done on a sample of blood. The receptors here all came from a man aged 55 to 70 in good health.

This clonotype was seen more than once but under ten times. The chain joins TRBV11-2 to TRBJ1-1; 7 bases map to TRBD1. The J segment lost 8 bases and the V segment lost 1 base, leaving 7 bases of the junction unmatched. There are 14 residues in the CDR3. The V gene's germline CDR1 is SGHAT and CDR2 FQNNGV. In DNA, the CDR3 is TGTGCCAGCAGCTTAGCAGGGGGGAATCGGGAAGCTTTCTTT. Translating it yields CASSLAGGNREAFF.

The CDR3 loop reads CSARAPTFSGLAGIRDEQFF. Written as DNA, the CDR3 is TGCAGTGCTAGAGCGCCAACGTTCAGCGGACTAGCGGGGATAAGAGATGAGCAGTTCTTC. The chain recombines TRBV20-1 with TRBJ2-1; 12 nucleotides agree with TRBD2. The V segment lost 1 base and the J segment 8 bases; nucleotides outside the gene matches: 21. The CDR3 consists of 20 residues. From germline, CDR1 is DFQATT and CDR2 SNEGSKA (reference sequence).

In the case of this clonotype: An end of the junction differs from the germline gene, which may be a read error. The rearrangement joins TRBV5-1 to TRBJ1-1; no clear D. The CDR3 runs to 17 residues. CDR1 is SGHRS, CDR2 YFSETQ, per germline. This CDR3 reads CASSLNAGSGVNTETFF. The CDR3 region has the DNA TGCGCCAGCTCCTTAAACGCGGGGAGTGGGGTGAACACTGAAACTTTCTTT.

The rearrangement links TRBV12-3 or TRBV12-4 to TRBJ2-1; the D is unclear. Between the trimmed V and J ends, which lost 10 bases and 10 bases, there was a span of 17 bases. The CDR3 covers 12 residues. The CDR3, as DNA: TGTGCCATCAGCCCGCAAGTTTACGAGCAGTTCTTC. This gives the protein CAISPQVYEQFF.

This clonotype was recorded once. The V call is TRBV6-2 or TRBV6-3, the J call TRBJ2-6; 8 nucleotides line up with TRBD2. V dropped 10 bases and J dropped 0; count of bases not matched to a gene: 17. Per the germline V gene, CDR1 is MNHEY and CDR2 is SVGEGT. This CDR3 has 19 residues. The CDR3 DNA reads TGTGCCATCAGCGGGGGCCTTGGGGGCAGTAGCTCTGGGGCCAACGTCCTGACTTTC. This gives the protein CAISGGLGGSSSGANVLTF.

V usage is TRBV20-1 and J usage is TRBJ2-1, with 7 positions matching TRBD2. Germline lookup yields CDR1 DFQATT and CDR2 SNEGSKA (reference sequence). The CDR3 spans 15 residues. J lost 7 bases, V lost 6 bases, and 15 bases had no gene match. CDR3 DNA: TGCAGTGCCCCGGGGGGACCCTTGGGCGGGAATGAGCAGTTCTTC. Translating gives CSAPGGPLGGNEQFF.

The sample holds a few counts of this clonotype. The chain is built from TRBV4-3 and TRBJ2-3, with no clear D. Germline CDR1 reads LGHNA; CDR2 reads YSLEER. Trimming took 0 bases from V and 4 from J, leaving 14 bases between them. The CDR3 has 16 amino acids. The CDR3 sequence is CASSQDPAFLADTQYF. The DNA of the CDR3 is TGCGCCAGCAGCCAAGACCCCGCCTTTCTGGCAGATACGCAGTATTTT.

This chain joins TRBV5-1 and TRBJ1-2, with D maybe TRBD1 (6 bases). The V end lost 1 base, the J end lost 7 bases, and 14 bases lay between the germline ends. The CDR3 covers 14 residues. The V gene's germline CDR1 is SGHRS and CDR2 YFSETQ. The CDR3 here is CASSLSGGAGGYTF. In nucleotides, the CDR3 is TGCGCCAGCAGCTTGTCGGGGGGCGCAGGTGGCTACACCTTC.

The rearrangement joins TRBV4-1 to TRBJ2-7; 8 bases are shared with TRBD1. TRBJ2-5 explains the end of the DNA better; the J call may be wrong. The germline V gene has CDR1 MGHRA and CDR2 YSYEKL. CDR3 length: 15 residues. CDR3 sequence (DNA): TGCGCCAGCAGCCGCGGGACAGGTGGAGGAAAGACCCAGTACTTC. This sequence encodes CASSRGTGGGKTQYF.

The DNA for the CDR3 is TGTGCCAGCGGATCAGTGAGGACTGAAGCTTTCTTT. Translating it yields CASGSVRTEAFF. V gene TRBV6-6 combines with J gene TRBJ1-1; no clear D gene. V was cut by 8 bases and J by 5 bases, with 12 bases left in between. The CDR3 sequence is 12 residues long. CDR1 MNHNY and CDR2 SVGAGI come from the germline V gene (reference sequence).

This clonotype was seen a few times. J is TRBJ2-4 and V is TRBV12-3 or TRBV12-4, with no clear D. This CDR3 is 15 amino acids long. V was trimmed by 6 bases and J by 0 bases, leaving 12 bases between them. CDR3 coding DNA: TGTGCCAGCAGCCAGCTAAGCCTAGCCAAAAACATTCAGTACTTC. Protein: CASSQLSLAKNIQYF.

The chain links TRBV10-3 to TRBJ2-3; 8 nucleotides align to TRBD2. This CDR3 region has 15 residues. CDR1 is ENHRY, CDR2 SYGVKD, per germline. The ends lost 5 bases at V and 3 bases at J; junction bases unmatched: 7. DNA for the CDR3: TGTGCCATCAGTCCAACGGGGGGGCGGACAGATACGCAGTATTTT. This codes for CAISPTGGRTDTQYF.

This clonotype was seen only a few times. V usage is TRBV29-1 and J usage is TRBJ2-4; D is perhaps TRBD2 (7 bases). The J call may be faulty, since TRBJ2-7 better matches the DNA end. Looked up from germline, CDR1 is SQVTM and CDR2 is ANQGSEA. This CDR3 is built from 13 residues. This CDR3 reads CSVGGAGVYEQYF. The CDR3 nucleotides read TGCAGCGTAGGGGGGGCAGGGGTGTACGAGCAGTACTTC.

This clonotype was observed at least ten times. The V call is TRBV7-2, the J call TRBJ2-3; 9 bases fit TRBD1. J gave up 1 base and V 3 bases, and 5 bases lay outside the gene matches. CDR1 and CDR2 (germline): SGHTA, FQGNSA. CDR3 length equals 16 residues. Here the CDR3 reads CASSLGTGFGTDTQYF. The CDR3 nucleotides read TGTGCCAGCAGCTTGGGGACAGGGTTCGGCACAGATACGCAGTATTTT. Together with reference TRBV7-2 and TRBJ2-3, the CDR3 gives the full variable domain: GAGVSQSPSNKVTEKGKDVELRCDPISGHTALYWYRQSLGQGLEFLIYFQGNSAPDKSGLPSDRFSAERTGGSVSTLTIQRTQQEDSAVYLCASSLGTGFGTDTQYFGPGTRLTVL.

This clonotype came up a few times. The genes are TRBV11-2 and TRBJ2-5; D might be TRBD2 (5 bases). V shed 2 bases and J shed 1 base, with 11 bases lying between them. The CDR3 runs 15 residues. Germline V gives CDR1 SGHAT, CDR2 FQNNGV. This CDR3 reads CASSLSVGGQETQYF. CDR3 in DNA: TGTGCCAGCAGCTTATCCGTCGGAGGCCAAGAGACCCAGTACTTC. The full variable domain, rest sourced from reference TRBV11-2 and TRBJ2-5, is EAGVAQSPRYKIIEKRQSVAFWCNPISGHATLYWYQQILGQGPKLLIQFQNNGVVDDSQLPKDRFSAERLKGVDSTLKIQPAKLEDSAVYLCASSLSVGGQETQYFGPGTRLLVL.

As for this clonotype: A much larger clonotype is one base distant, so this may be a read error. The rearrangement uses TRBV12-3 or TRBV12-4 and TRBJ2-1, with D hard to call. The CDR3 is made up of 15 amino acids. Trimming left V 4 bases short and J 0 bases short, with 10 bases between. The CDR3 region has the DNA TGTGCCAGCAGTTACGGCCGAAGCTCCTACAATGAGCAGTTCTTC. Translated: CASSYGRSSYNEQFF.

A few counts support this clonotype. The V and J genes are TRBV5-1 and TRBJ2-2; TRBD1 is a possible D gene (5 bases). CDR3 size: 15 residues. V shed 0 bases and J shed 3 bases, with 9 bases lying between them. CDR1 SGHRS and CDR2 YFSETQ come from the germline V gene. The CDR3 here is CASSLVPGYTGELFF. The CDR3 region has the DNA TGCGCCAGCAGCTTGGTTCCAGGGTACACCGGGGAGCTGTTTTTT. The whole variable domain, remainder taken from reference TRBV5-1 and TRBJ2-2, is KAGVTQTPRYLIKTRGQQVTLSCSPISGHRSVSWYQQTPGQGLQFLFEYFSETQRNKGNFPGRFSGRQFSNSRSEMNVSTLELGDSALYLCASSLVPGYTGELFFGEGSRLTVL.

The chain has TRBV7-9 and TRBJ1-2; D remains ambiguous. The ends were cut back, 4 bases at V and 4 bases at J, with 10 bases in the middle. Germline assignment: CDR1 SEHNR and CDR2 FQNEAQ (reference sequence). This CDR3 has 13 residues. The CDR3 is CASSSDGPYGYTF. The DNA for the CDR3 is TGTGCCAGCAGCTCGGACGGGCCCTATGGCTACACCTTC. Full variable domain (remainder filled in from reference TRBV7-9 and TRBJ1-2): DTGVSQNPRHKITKRGQNVTFRCDPISEHNRLYWYRQTLGQGPEFLTYFQNEAQLEKSRLLSDRFSAERPKGSFSTLEIQRTEQGDSAMYLCASSSDGPYGYTFGSGTRLTVV.

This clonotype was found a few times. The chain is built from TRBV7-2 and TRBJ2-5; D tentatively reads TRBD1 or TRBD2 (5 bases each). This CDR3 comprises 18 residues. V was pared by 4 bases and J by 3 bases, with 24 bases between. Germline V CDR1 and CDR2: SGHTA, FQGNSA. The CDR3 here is CASSSPHGAPEREETQYF. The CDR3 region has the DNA TGTGCCAGCAGCTCCCCCCACGGGGCGCCCGAAAGAGAAGAGACCCAGTACTTC.

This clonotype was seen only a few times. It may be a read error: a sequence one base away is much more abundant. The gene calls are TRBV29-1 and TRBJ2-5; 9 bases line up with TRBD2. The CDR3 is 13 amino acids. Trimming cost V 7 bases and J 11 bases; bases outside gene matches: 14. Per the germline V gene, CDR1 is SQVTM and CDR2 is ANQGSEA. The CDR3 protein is CSAGSDTSGQQYF. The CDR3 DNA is TGCAGCGCCGGATCCGACACTAGCGGGCAGCAGTACTTC. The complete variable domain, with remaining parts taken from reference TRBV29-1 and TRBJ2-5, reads SAVISQKPSRDICQRGTSLTIQCQVDSQVTMMFWYRQQPGQSLTLIATANQGSEATYESGFVIDKFPISRPNLTFSTLTVSNMSPEDSSIYLCSAGSDTSGQQYFGPGTRLLVL.

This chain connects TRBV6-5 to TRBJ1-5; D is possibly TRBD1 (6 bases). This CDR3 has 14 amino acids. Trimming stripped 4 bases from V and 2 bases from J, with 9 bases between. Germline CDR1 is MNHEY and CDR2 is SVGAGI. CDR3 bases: TGTGCCAGCAGTTCGAACAGGGGCAATCAGCCCCAGCATTTT. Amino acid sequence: CASSSNRGNQPQHF.

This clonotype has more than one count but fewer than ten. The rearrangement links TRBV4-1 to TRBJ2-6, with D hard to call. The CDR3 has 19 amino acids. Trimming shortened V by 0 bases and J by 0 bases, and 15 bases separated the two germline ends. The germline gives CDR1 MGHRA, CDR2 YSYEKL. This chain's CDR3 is CASSQEIGEYYSGANVLTF. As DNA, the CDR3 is TGCGCCAGCAGCCAAGAGATTGGGGAATACTACTCTGGGGCCAACGTCCTGACTTTC.

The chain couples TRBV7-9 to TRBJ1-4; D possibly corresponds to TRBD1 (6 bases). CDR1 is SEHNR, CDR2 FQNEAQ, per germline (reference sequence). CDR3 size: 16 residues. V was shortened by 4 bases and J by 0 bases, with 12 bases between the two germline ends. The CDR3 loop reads CASSSGHRATNEKLFF. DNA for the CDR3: TGTGCCAGCAGCTCCGGTCACAGGGCAACTAATGAAAAACTGTTTTTT.

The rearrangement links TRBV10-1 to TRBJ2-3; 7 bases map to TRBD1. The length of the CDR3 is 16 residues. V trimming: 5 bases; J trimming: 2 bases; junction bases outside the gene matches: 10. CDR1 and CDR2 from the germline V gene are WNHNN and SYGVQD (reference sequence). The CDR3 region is CASSKGQSVDTDTQYF. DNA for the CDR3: TGCGCCAGCAGTAAGGGACAGTCGGTCGACACAGATACGCAGTATTTT.

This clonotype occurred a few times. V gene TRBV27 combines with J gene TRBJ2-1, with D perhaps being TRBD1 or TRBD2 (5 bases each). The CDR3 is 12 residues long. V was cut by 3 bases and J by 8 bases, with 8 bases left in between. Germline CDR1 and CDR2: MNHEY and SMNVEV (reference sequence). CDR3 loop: CASSFRGDEQFF. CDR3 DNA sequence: TGTGCCAGCAGTTTCCGGGGCGATGAGCAGTTCTTC.

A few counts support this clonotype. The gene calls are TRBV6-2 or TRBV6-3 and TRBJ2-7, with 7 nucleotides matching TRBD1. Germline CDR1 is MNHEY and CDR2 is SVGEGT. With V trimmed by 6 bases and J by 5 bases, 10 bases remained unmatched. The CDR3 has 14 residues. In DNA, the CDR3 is TGTGCCAGCAGACCATCCGGGACAGCGAACGAGCAGTACTTC. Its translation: CASRPSGTANEQYF.

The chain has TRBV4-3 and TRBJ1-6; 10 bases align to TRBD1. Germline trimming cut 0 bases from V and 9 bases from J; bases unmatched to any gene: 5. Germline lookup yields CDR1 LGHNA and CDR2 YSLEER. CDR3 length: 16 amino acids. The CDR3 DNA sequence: TGCGCCAGCAGCCAAGAAACCGGGACAGGGGCTTCACCCCTCCACTTT. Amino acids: CASSQETGTGASPLHF.

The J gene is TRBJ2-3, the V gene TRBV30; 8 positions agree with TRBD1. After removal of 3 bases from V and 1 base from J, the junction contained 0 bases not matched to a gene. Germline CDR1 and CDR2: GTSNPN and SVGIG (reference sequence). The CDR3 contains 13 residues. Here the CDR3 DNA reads TGTGCCTGGAGGGACAGGGGCACAGATACGCAGTATTTT. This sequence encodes CAWRDRGTDTQYF.